The next 12 T cell receptor beta chains were all read from a single sample in a study of blood T cell repertoires in COVID-19. This table comes from immunoSEQ multiplex PCR, and its TCRdb copy is limited to in-frame clones, with some not included. The sample includes approximately 260,000 clones, 84% of them seen just once. Material: PBMCs or T cells enriched from blood (not recorded which). All receptors derive from a man aged 25 to 45 with acute COVID-19.

The V and J genes are TRBV9 and TRBJ1-1, with D maybe TRBD1 (5 bases). The CDR3 is made up of 15 amino acids. V was cut by 4 bases and J by 2 bases, with 15 bases left in between. Germline lookup yields CDR1 SGDLS and CDR2 YYNGEE. In nucleotides, the CDR3 is TGTGCCAGCAGCCCCACCGGGGGTGTAAACACTGAAGCTTTCTTT. Amino acid sequence: CASSPTGGVNTEAFF.

The rearrangement joins TRBV28 to TRBJ2-3; 12 nucleotides line up with TRBD2. Losses at the gene ends were 3 bases for V and 3 bases for J; bases not matched to a gene: 1. Looked up from germline, CDR1 is MDHEN and CDR2 is SYDVKM. The CDR3 sequence is 15 residues long. The CDR3 loop reads CASSFTSGGTDTQYF. The DNA of the CDR3 is TGTGCCAGCAGTTTCACTAGCGGGGGGACAGATACGCAGTATTTT.

This sequence joins TRBV7-8 and TRBJ1-3, with unresolved D. The CDR3 is 14 residues long. CDR1 and CDR2 (germline): SGHVS, FQNEAQ. V lost 10 bases, J lost 3 bases, and 16 bases lay in between. The CDR3 coding sequence is TGTGCCACCGCGGTTGGAGGGAGTGGAAACACCATATATTTT. It is translated as CATAVGGSGNTIYF.

The chain links TRBV11-3 to TRBJ2-5, with a possible D match to TRBD2 (5 bases). CDR3 size: 14 residues. Germline V gives CDR1 SGHNT, CDR2 YENEEA. The V end lost 4 bases, the J end lost 5 bases, and 14 bases lay between the germline ends. The CDR3 here is CASSSDGVEETQYF. For the CDR3, the DNA is TGTGCCAGCAGCTCAGACGGGGTCGAGGAGACCCAGTACTTC.

V and J are TRBV7-8 and TRBJ2-3; 11 bases fit TRBD2. Per the germline V gene, CDR1 is SGHVS and CDR2 is FQNEAQ. This CDR3 contains 17 residues. V was clipped by 5 bases and J by 4 bases; unmatched bases: 11. CDR3 bases: TGTGCCAGCAGCGTACAGACTAGCGGGATTATCTCAGATACGCAGTATTTT. This translates into CASSVQTSGIISDTQYF.

This clone was seen only a few times. J is TRBJ2-7 and V is TRBV6-4, with 11 bases fitting TRBD2. Germline loops: CDR1 MRHNA, CDR2 SNTAGT. There are 15 residues in the CDR3. V shed 6 bases, J shed 4 bases, and the junction held 8 bases outside the gene matches. The DNA of the CDR3 is TGTGCCAGCAGGCCCGGGACTAGCGGTCTTTACGAGCAGTACGTC. Its translation: CASRPGTSGLYEQYV.

The genes are TRBV28 and TRBJ1-4, with 9 bases identical to TRBD1. Trimming cost V 6 bases and J 5 bases; bases outside gene matches: 7. The CDR3 runs 15 residues. Germline V gives CDR1 MDHEN, CDR2 SYDVKM. This chain's CDR3 is CASSTPGTGNEKLFF. For the CDR3, the DNA is TGTGCCAGCAGCACCCCAGGGACAGGGAATGAAAAACTGTTTTTT. Looking up the rest from reference TRBV28 and TRBJ1-4 gives the full variable domain: DVKVTQSSRYLVKRTGEKVFLECVQDMDHENMFWYRQDPGLGLRLIYFSYDVKMKEKGDIPEGYSVSREKKERFSLILESASTNQTSMYLCASSTPGTGNEKLFFGSGTQLSVL.

This chain connects TRBV19 to TRBJ1-2; TRBD1 agrees at 9 bases. Germline lookup yields CDR1 LNHDA and CDR2 SQIVND (reference sequence). This CDR3 contains 14 residues. V was pared by 5 bases and J by 4 bases, with 5 bases of the junction left unmatched. The CDR3 loop is CASSLTGGSYGYTF. The CDR3 DNA reads as TGTGCCAGTAGTCTGACAGGGGGGAGCTATGGCTACACCTTC.

This clone was recorded only once. The chain employs TRBV2 and TRBJ1-5; D is uncertain. The ends were cut back, 5 bases at V and 0 bases at J, with 14 bases in the middle. The germline V gene has CDR1 SNHLY and CDR2 FYNNEI. The CDR3 length is 16 residues. The CDR3 region has the DNA TGTGCCAGCAGTCGAGGGTCCTCTACTAGCAATCAGCCCCAGCATTTT. Protein: CASSRGSSTSNQPQHF.

The rearrangement links TRBV6-1 to TRBJ2-4; a possible D gene is TRBD2 (6 bases). CDR3 length equals 15 residues. CDR1 and CDR2 (germline): MNHNS, SASEGT. V dropped 1 base and J dropped 11 bases, with 18 bases sitting between them. CDR3 nucleotides: TGTGCCAGCAGTGAAGGGGGGATAGCGGCAAAACTTCAGTACTTC. The encoded protein is CASSEGGIAAKLQYF.

V gene TRBV27 combines with J gene TRBJ1-1; 7 bases align to TRBD1. This CDR3 has 16 amino acids. Germline assignment: CDR1 MNHEY and CDR2 SMNVEV (reference sequence). With V trimmed by 5 bases and J by 0 bases, 9 bases remained unmatched. The CDR3 coding sequence is TGTGCCAGCAGTCCTCGACAGGGAATAATGAACACTGAAGCTTTCTTT. Translation: CASSPRQGIMNTEAFF.

V and J are TRBV5-6 and TRBJ1-2, with TRBD1 matching over 9 bases. CDR1 is SGHDT, CDR2 YYEEEE, per germline. This CDR3 is 14 amino acids long. V was clipped by 4 bases and J by 4 bases; unmatched bases: 5. CDR3 in amino acids: CASSADRGGYGYTF. CDR3 coding DNA: TGTGCCAGCAGCGCTGACAGGGGGGGCTATGGCTACACCTTC.